Detailed here is one T cell receptor (beta chain). The sample comes from a study of blood T cell repertoires in COVID-19. About the study: Collection of acute and convalescent COVID-19 samples took place in the United States, Italy and Spain. Sources were T cells, B-cell-depleted T cells, or PBMCs; the material itself was cDNA or gDNA.

Assay: immunoSEQ multiplex PCR; the TCRdb copy retains only in-frame clones and omits some. The sample shows 200,000 to 300,000 clones, 83% of them seen only once. The sample was peripheral blood. The TCR comes from a human donor in a cohort sampled during active COVID-19.

The CDR3, as DNA: TGCAGCGTTGGCAGTATTCCTAACTATGGCTACACCTTC. The encoded protein is CSVGSIPNYGYTF. The chain employs TRBV29-1 and TRBJ1-2; D not certain. Per the germline V gene, CDR1 is SQVTM and CDR2 is ANQGSEA. Trimming cost V 4 bases and J 0 bases, with 9 bases left between them. The CDR3 loop spans 13 amino acids.